This T cell receptor beta chain derives from a study of T-cell reconstitution after alpha-beta-depleted transplantation in children. This clonotype was recorded at least ten times. Construction of the TCRbeta library involved unique molecular identifiers. TCRdb independently ran MiXCR on the PCR reads; one entry per CDR3 protein. Of about 640,000 distinct CDR3 sequences listed, approximately 15% are singletons. V lost 6 bases, J lost 2 bases, and 9 bases lay in between. Germline V lookup: CDR1 DFQATT, CDR2 SNEGSKA (reference sequence). This CDR3 is built from 12 residues. The sequencing here drew on PBMCs from the stem cell graft donor, taken from the stem cell graft. V usage is TRBV20-1 and J usage is TRBJ2-3; D ambiguous. This TCR derives from a human donor who donated a stem cell graft to a child with acute myeloid leukemia. The CDR3 DNA sequence: TGCAGTGCCCCCCGGAACACAGATACGCAGTATTTT. This gives the protein CSAPRNTDTQYF.